These 26 T cell receptor beta chains came from one sample sequenced in a study of graft-versus-host responses after intestinal transplantation. Their antigens are not known. Assay: immunoSEQ multiplex PCR; the TCRdb copy retains only in-frame clones and omits some. The table records around 55,000 clones, roughly 90% of them present only once. Sequencing was performed on unstimulated CD4+ T cells sorted from spleen or lymph node cells, taken before transplant. All receptors come from a human donor who was the organ donor for an intestinal transplant.

The gene calls are TRBV15 and TRBJ2-7; D is perhaps TRBD1 (6 bases). Trimming removed 1 base at V and 0 bases at J, with 16 bases between. CDR1 LNHNV and CDR2 YYDKDF come from the germline V gene (reference sequence). This CDR3 has 17 residues. The CDR3 protein is CATSRGSGARSSYEQYF. The CDR3 bases are TGTGCCACCAGCAGAGGATCAGGGGCCAGGAGCTCCTACGAGCAGTACTTC.

This clone came up a few times. The V and J genes are TRBV19 and TRBJ1-2, with D possibly TRBD1 on 6 matching bases. This CDR3 is 12 amino acids long. The germline gives CDR1 LNHDA, CDR2 SQIVND (reference sequence). Trimming stripped 5 bases from V and 8 bases from J, with 12 bases between. Here the CDR3 DNA reads TGTGCCAGTAGTTCATACAGGGTCGGCTACACCTTC. The encoded protein is CASSSYRVGYTF.

The V gene is TRBV30, the J gene TRBJ2-5; the match to TRBD2 covers 7 bases. Germline CDR1 reads GTSNPN; CDR2 reads SVGIG (reference sequence). V gave up 3 bases and J gave up 1 base; unmatched junction bases: 5. The CDR3 covers 14 residues. CDR3 residues: CAWRLRLAQETQYF. CDR3 bases: TGTGCCTGGAGGTTACGACTAGCCCAAGAGACCCAGTACTTC.

The rearrangement uses TRBV9 and TRBJ1-2, with 7 bases identical to TRBD1. There are 14 residues in the CDR3. Trimming took 4 bases from V and 5 from J; bases not matched to a gene: 8. CDR1 and CDR2 (germline): SGDLS, YYNGEE. CDR3 amino acids: CASSTGTVPYGYTF. The CDR3 DNA sequence: TGTGCCAGCAGCACCGGGACAGTGCCTTATGGCTACACCTTC.

This rearrangement joins TRBV10-1 to TRBJ1-1; TRBD1 matches at 10 bases. There are 13 residues in the CDR3. CDR1 WNHNN and CDR2 SYGVQD come from the germline V gene (reference sequence). V dropped 6 bases and J dropped 6; count of bases not matched to a gene: 4. The CDR3 here is CASRGQGSAEAFF. The CDR3 DNA reads TGCGCCAGCAGGGGACAGGGGAGCGCTGAAGCTTTCTTT.

The chain has TRBV30 and TRBJ2-2, with TRBD2 matching 12 bases. The CDR3 length is 15 residues. Germline loops: CDR1 GTSNPN, CDR2 SVGIG (reference sequence). J lost 7 bases, V lost 2 bases, and 5 bases had no gene match. As DNA, the CDR3 is TGTGCCTGGAGTATGGGACTAGCGGGCCTCGGGGAGCTGTTTTTT. Translating gives CAWSMGLAGLGELFF.

The CDR3 loop is CATSRSNQPQHF. The CDR3 DNA reads TGTGCCACCTCTAGGAGCAATCAGCCCCAGCATTTT. This chain links TRBV28 with TRBJ1-5; D is undetermined. V dropped 10 bases and J dropped 1 base, with 8 bases sitting between them. CDR3 length: 12 amino acids. Germline V gene sequence: CDR1 MDHEN, CDR2 SYDVKM.

This chain links TRBV10-3 with TRBJ1-3, with D unresolved. In germline, CDR1 is ENHRY, CDR2 SYGVKD. The germline V and J ends were trimmed by 7 bases and 0 bases, with 13 bases remaining between them. The CDR3 has 15 amino acids. The CDR3 coding sequence is TGTGCCATCATGGGCGGAGGGAGCTCTGGAAACACCATATATTTT. Its protein product is CAIMGGGSSGNTIYF.

This clone was seen once. This chain uses TRBV28 with TRBJ2-1; 10 bases are a match to TRBD2. Germline V gives CDR1 MDHEN, CDR2 SYDVKM. CDR3 size: 15 residues. The junction had 3 bases not matched to a gene; V was cut back by 7 bases and J by 0 bases. CDR3 DNA sequence: TGTGCCAGCACCTTAGCGGGAGGCTCCTACAATGAGCAGTTCTTC. Its protein is CASTLAGGSYNEQFF.

The V and J genes are TRBV7-2 and TRBJ2-6; a possible D gene is TRBD2 (5 bases). Germline V lookup: CDR1 SGHTA, CDR2 FQGNSA. The CDR3 totals 17 residues. Trimming took 5 bases from V and 0 from J, leaving 14 bases between them. Here the CDR3 DNA reads TGTGCCAGCAGCCCGGGATTTGCCGGCTCTGGGGCCAACGTCCTGACTTTC. Protein product: CASSPGFAGSGANVLTF.

V is TRBV18 and J is TRBJ2-3; 9 bases are shared with TRBD1. CDR3 size: 17 residues. Germline V gene lookup returns CDR1 KGHSH and CDR2 LQKENI. V trimming: 6 bases; J trimming: 1 base; junction bases outside the gene matches: 11. CDR3 DNA sequence: TGTGCCAGCTCTCCAACTACAGGGGGCTTAGGCACAGATACGCAGTATTTT. Translated: CASSPTTGGLGTDTQYF.

This clone was seen a few times. CDR3 region: CASSRHRGQGTDTQYF. The CDR3, as DNA: TGTGCCAGTAGTAGACACAGGGGGCAAGGCACAGATACGCAGTATTTT. The rearrangement joins TRBV19 to TRBJ2-3; 9 bases map to TRBD1. The V gene's germline CDR1 is LNHDA and CDR2 SQIVND (reference sequence). Trimming at V came to 4 bases and at J to 1 base, leaving 6 bases not matched to a gene. The CDR3 consists of 16 residues.

In DNA form, the CDR3 reads TGTGCGGGCGGGAGGATGGATACGCAGTATTTT. Protein: CAGGRMDTQYF. The chain carries TRBV28 and TRBJ2-3; TRBD2 matches at 8 bases. Germline V gene data show CDR1 as MDHEN and CDR2 as SYDVKM. The CDR3 is 11 amino acids.

This chain connects TRBV14 to TRBJ2-7; D is unclear. V lost 3 bases, J lost 7 bases, and 7 bases lay in between. The germline V gene encodes CDR1 SGHDN and CDR2 FVKESK. This CDR3 is 11 amino acids long. The CDR3: CASSQYREQYF. The CDR3 region has the DNA TGTGCCAGCAGCCAGTATCGGGAGCAGTACTTC.

In DNA form, the CDR3 reads TGTGCCAGCAGGGCGACTGCCTACGAGCAGTACTTC. Protein product: CASRATAYEQYF. This chain connects TRBV6-6 to TRBJ2-7; no clear D gene. The CDR3 totals 12 residues. CDR1 is MNHNY, CDR2 SVGAGI, per germline (reference sequence). The V and J ends lost 6 bases and 2 bases respectively, with 8 bases between them.

The chain has TRBV7-2 and TRBJ2-1; TRBD2 aligns across 9 bases. This CDR3 is built from 19 residues. Per germline, CDR1 SGHTA and CDR2 FQGNSA. With 0 bases clipped from V and 2 bases from J, the junction kept 11 bases outside the gene matches. In nucleotides, the CDR3 is TGTGCCAGCAGCTTAGCGGTGCTAGCGGGACGTAGTGCCTACAATGAGCAGTTCTTC. Protein: CASSLAVLAGRSAYNEQFF.

The chain is built from TRBV13 and TRBJ2-7, with TRBD2 identical over 11 bases. The V gene's germline CDR1 is PRHDT and CDR2 FYEKMQ (reference sequence). This CDR3 contains 13 residues. V gave up 5 bases and J gave up 7 bases; unmatched junction bases: 4. CDR3 nucleotides: TGTGCCAGCAGCGGCAGGACTAGCGGGGAGCAGTACTTC. Its protein product is CASSGRTSGEQYF. The variable domain in full, with the rest retrieved from reference TRBV13 and TRBJ2-7, is AAGVIQSPRHLIKEKRETATLKCYPIPRHDTVYWYQQGPGQDPQFLISFYEKMQSDKGSIPDRFSAQQFSDYHSELNMSSLELGDSALYFCASSGRTSGEQYFGPGTRLTVT.

The chain joins TRBV2 to TRBJ2-3; D possibly corresponds to TRBD2 (5 bases). Between the trimmed V and J ends, which lost 3 bases and 5 bases, there was a span of 12 bases. The germline gives CDR1 SNHLY, CDR2 FYNNEI. This CDR3 is built from 14 residues. The CDR3 is CASSDRLARDTQYF. CDR3 DNA sequence: TGTGCCAGCAGTGATAGGCTAGCCAGAGATACGCAGTATTTT.

The chain uses TRBV9 and TRBJ1-3; D gene unclear. CDR3 length equals 15 residues. Trimming pared 0 bases from V and 2 bases from J, leaving 9 bases between. CDR1 SGDLS and CDR2 YYNGEE come from the germline V gene. This CDR3 reads CASSVDAGAGNTIYF. In DNA, the CDR3 is TGTGCCAGCAGCGTAGACGCAGGCGCTGGAAACACCATATATTTT.

The V call is TRBV5-6, the J call TRBJ2-7; 8 positions agree with TRBD1. Trimming cost V 0 bases and J 3 bases; bases outside gene matches: 5. The CDR3 extends over 15 amino acids. Germline V gene sequence: CDR1 SGHDT, CDR2 YYEEEE. The CDR3 DNA reads as TGTGCCAGCAGCTTGGGACAGGGGTCTCTCTACGAGCAGTACTTC. Its translation is CASSLGQGSLYEQYF. The complete variable domain, with remaining parts taken from reference TRBV5-6 and TRBJ2-7, reads DAGVTQSPTHLIKTRGQQVTLRCSPKSGHDTVSWYQQALGQGPQFIFQYYEEEERQRGNFPDRFSGHQFPNYSSELNVNALLLGDSALYLCASSLGQGSLYEQYFGPGTRLTVT.

The chain has TRBV4-1 and TRBJ1-2; D may be TRBD1 (6 bases). Trimming stripped 6 bases from V and 3 bases from J, with 11 bases between. Germline V gives CDR1 MGHRA, CDR2 YSYEKL. This CDR3 comprises 13 residues. The CDR3 nucleotides are TGCGCCAGCAGTCTGTCAGGGGACTATGGCTACACCTTC. It translates to CASSLSGDYGYTF.

The rearrangement uses TRBV4-2 and TRBJ1-4; maybe TRBD1 (5 bases). Per the germline V gene, CDR1 is LGHNA and CDR2 is YNFKEQ. The CDR3 runs 18 residues. The V and J ends lost 0 bases and 7 bases respectively, with 21 bases between them. The CDR3 region is CASSQDGGEGVSGEKLFF. The CDR3 DNA follows: TGTGCCAGCAGCCAAGATGGTGGGGAAGGGGTGAGTGGTGAAAAACTGTTTTTT.

The chain couples TRBV19 to TRBJ2-5; tentative D call: TRBD2 (5 bases). V lost 3 bases, J lost 5 bases, and 16 bases lay in between. In germline, CDR1 is LNHDA, CDR2 SQIVND (reference sequence). There are 15 residues in the CDR3. In nucleotides, the CDR3 is TGTGCCAGTAGTATTAGCGTCCGGGAAGGGGAGACCCAGTACTTC. This translates into CASSISVREGETQYF.

The chain has TRBV18 and TRBJ1-1; TRBD1 is a possible D gene (5 bases). The CDR3 runs 13 residues. V lost 3 bases and J lost 8, with 13 bases in between. From germline, CDR1 is KGHSH and CDR2 LQKENI. CDR3 DNA: TGTGCCAGCTCACCGGGGACTACCGTCGAAGCTTTCTTT. Translation gives CASSPGTTVEAFF.

The chain combines TRBV7-2 with TRBJ2-5; 10 bases match TRBD1. The trim removed 2 bases at V and 1 base at J, leaving 10 bases unmatched. The germline V gene has CDR1 SGHTA and CDR2 FQGNSA. The CDR3 runs 18 residues. CDR3 residues: CASSLRGTGARSQETQYF. CDR3 in DNA: TGTGCCAGCAGCTTACGCGGGACAGGGGCCCGATCCCAAGAGACCCAGTACTTC. Drawing the rest from reference TRBV7-2 and TRBJ2-5, the complete variable domain is GAGVSQSPSNKVTEKGKDVELRCDPISGHTALYWYRQSLGQGLEFLIYFQGNSAPDKSGLPSDRFSAERTGGSVSTLTIQRTQQEDSAVYLCASSLRGTGARSQETQYFGPGTRLLVL.

This rearrangement joins TRBV5-1 to TRBJ1-2; 7 bases agree with TRBD1. This CDR3 contains 15 residues. The V gene's germline CDR1 is SGHRS and CDR2 YFSETQ. J lost 7 bases, V lost 4 bases, and 13 bases had no gene match. The CDR3 bases are TGCGCCAGCAGCACTGTGGACAGGAGCTTGAGTGGCTACACCTTC. Translation: CASSTVDRSLSGYTF.